A single sample gave rise to the 4 T cell receptor beta chains below, sequenced in a study of T cells expressing NK-cell markers. TCRdb re-called the 5' RACE reads and shows each CDR3 protein once, DNA omitted. The sample has approximately 170,000 distinct CDR3 sequences; the top ten hold over 20%. The sequenced sample was blood T cells: a sorted CD56 or NKG2C T cell subset, CD4+ or CD8+ T cells, or bulk PBMC T cells (not recorded which). The receptor source for this set is a man aged 18-75 years in good health.

This chain links TRBV20-1 with TRBJ2-7; there is no DNA to check the TCRdb D call of TRBD1. The germline V gene encodes CDR1 DFQATT and CDR2 SNEGSKA (reference sequence). CDR3 length: 13 residues. The CDR3 sequence is CSARGVSSYEQYF.

The rearrangement links TRBV15 to TRBJ2-7; absent DNA, TCRdb's TRBD1 call cannot be checked. The CDR3 consists of 14 residues. From germline, CDR1 is LNHNV and CDR2 YYDKDF (reference sequence). The CDR3 spells CASGYGGGVGEQYF.

This chain uses TRBV4-1 with TRBJ2-6; TCRdb proposes TRBD1, but this gene call is untestable without DNA. The CDR3 runs to 17 residues. The V gene's germline CDR1 is MGHRA and CDR2 YSYEKL. The CDR3: CASSHPPGKAGANVLTF.

V and J are TRBV24-1 and TRBJ1-5. Germline CDR1 KGHDR, CDR2 SFDVKD. This CDR3 is 14 amino acids long. The CDR3 region is CATSDLPESQPQHF.